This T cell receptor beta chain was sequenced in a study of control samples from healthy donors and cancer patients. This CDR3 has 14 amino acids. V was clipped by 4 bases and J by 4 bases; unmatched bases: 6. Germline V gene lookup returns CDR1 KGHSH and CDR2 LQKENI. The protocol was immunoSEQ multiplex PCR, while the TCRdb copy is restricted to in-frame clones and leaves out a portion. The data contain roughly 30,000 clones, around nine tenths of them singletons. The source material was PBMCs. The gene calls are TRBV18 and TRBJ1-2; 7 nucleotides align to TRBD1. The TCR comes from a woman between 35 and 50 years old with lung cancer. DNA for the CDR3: TGTGCCAGCTCACTTGACAGGGAGAGCTATGGCTACACCTTC. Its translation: CASSLDRESYGYTF.